A selection of T cell receptor beta chains follows, all from one sample in a study of regulatory T cells in long-lasting Graves disease. One entry per CDR3 protein results from TCRdb running MiXCR on the multiplex PCR reads. The sample shows 370,000 or so distinct CDR3 sequences, around 15% of them seen only once. The sample was also reused in another study, on T cells in Graves' hyperthyroidism and ophthalmopathy.

The sample was peripheral blood mononuclear cells (PBMCs), taken at new diagnosis, from a patient treated with antithyroid drugs. The receptors were sampled from a woman aged 18-29 years with Graves disease. CDR3s include the opening cysteine and the closing phenylalanine or tryptophan. The D gene is left open where the match is weak. The size field is filled for only some rows; it gives once, few, many or a size class.

J gene: TRBJ1-4; V gene: TRBV12-3/TRBV12-4; clone size: many; D gene: .; CDR3 DNA: TGTGCCAGCAGTCCCTCGTACGTTGAAAAACTGTTTTTT; CDR3 protein: CASSPSYVEKLFF
J gene: TRBJ2-1; V gene: TRBV30; clone size: many; D gene: TRBD2; CDR3 DNA: TGTGCTTCGGGACTAGCTTACAATGAGCAGTTCTTC; CDR3 protein: CASGLAYNEQFF
J gene: TRBJ2-7; V gene: TRBV12-3/TRBV12-4; clone size: many; D gene: .; CDR3 DNA: TGTGCCAGCAGCTCATGGGGGAGTTCCGAGCAGTACTTC; CDR3 protein: CASSSWGSSEQYF
J gene: TRBJ2-3; V gene: TRBV30; clone size: few; D gene: .; CDR3 DNA: TGTGCCTGGAGGGTCCCCACAGATACGCAGTATTTT; CDR3 protein: CAWRVPTDTQYF
J gene: TRBJ2-3; V gene: TRBV3-1; clone size: many; D gene: TRBD1; CDR3 DNA: TGTGCCAGCAGTTACTTGGGACAGGGGGCCGATACGCAGTATTTT; CDR3 protein: CASSYLGQGADTQYF
J gene: TRBJ2-3; V gene: TRBV5-4; clone size: few; D gene: TRBD1; CDR3 DNA: TGTGCCAGCAGCTCCCGACAGGGATCGGATACGCAGTATTTT; CDR3 protein: CASSSRQGSDTQYF
J gene: TRBJ1-2; V gene: TRBV2; clone size: .; D gene: .; CDR3 DNA: TGTGCCAGCAGTGAAGGGACGGAATATGGCTACACCTTC; CDR3 protein: CASSEGTEYGYTF
J gene: TRBJ2-6; V gene: TRBV7-9; clone size: many; D gene: TRBD1; CDR3 DNA: TGTGCCAGCAGCCCCTGGACAGGGGTCGGGGCCAACGTCCTGACTTTC; CDR3 protein: CASSPWTGVGANVLTF
J gene: TRBJ1-4; V gene: TRBV12-3/TRBV12-4; clone size: many; D gene: .; CDR3 DNA: TGTGCCAGCAGTTTCATACAACAGAATGAAAAACTGTTTTTT; CDR3 protein: CASSFIQQNEKLFF
J gene: TRBJ1-6; V gene: TRBV2; clone size: few; D gene: TRBD1; CDR3 DNA: TGTGCCAGCACCACAGGGGACTCACCCCTCCACTTT; CDR3 protein: CASTTGDSPLHF
J gene: TRBJ1-2; V gene: TRBV12-3/TRBV12-4; clone size: many; D gene: .; CDR3 DNA: TGTGCCAGCAGTTTATTGAACTATGGCTACACCTTC; CDR3 protein: CASSLLNYGYTF
J gene: TRBJ2-1; V gene: TRBV6-1; clone size: many; D gene: TRBD2; CDR3 DNA: TGTGCCAGCAGCACGAAGACTAGCGGGGTTTACAATGAGCAGTTCTTC; CDR3 protein: CASSTKTSGVYNEQFF
J gene: TRBJ1-6; V gene: TRBV3-1; clone size: many; D gene: .; CDR3 DNA: TGTGCCAGCAGCCAAGAGGGCTATAATTCACCCCTCCACTTT; CDR3 protein: CASSQEGYNSPLHF
J gene: TRBJ2-5; V gene: TRBV9; clone size: many; D gene: TRBD2; CDR3 DNA: TGTGCCAGCAGTCCTAGGACTAGCGGGGGCCAAGAGACCCAGTACTTC; CDR3 protein: CASSPRTSGGQETQYF
J gene: TRBJ1-1; V gene: TRBV5-1; clone size: many; D gene: .; CDR3 DNA: TGCGCCAGCAGCTTGGAGGGAGAGGGTACTGAAGCTTTCTTT; CDR3 protein: CASSLEGEGTEAFF
J gene: TRBJ1-1; V gene: TRBV5-1; clone size: .; D gene: .; CDR3 DNA: TGCGCCAGCAGCTTGGGGGAAGGATTCGATTCTTTCTTT; CDR3 protein: CASSLGEGFDSFF
J gene: TRBJ2-3; V gene: TRBV12-3/TRBV12-4; clone size: .; D gene: .; CDR3 DNA: TGTGCCAGCAGGGGGAGACGGTTTTTCACAGATACGCAGTATTTT; CDR3 protein: CASRGRRFFTDTQYF
J gene: TRBJ2-1; V gene: TRBV2; clone size: many; D gene: .; CDR3 DNA: TGTGCCAGCAGGGGGCTTGGGGGCCCGGAGAATGAGCAGTTCTTC; CDR3 protein: CASRGLGGPENEQFF
J gene: TRBJ2-5; V gene: TRBV28; clone size: many; D gene: .; CDR3 DNA: TGTGCCAGCAGTTCCGTTCAGAAGCAAGAGACCCAGTACTTC; CDR3 protein: CASSSVQKQETQYF
J gene: TRBJ1-6; V gene: TRBV28; clone size: .; D gene: .; CDR3 DNA: TGTGCCAGCAGTAATAGGGCCGGGGGCGTTGATAATTCACCCCTCCACTTT; CDR3 protein: CASSNRAGGVDNSPLHF
J gene: TRBJ1-1; V gene: TRBV29-1; clone size: many; D gene: .; CDR3 DNA: TGCAGCGCAGTTGACCCTTTCTCAGGCACTGAAGCTTTCTTT; CDR3 protein: CSAVDPFSGTEAFF
J gene: TRBJ2-1; V gene: TRBV6-2/TRBV6-3; clone size: many; D gene: TRBD2; CDR3 DNA: TGTGCCAGCAGTTACCTCGGGGCTAGCGGGGATAATGAGCAGTTCTTC; CDR3 protein: CASSYLGASGDNEQFF
J gene: TRBJ2-2; V gene: TRBV20-1; clone size: many; D gene: TRBD2; CDR3 DNA: TGCAGTGCTAGGGGGCGGGAGGGAAACACCGGGGAGCTGTTTTTT; CDR3 protein: CSARGREGNTGELFF
J gene: TRBJ1-3; V gene: TRBV12-3/TRBV12-4; clone size: .; D gene: .; CDR3 DNA: TGTGCCAGCTCCCCCTGGGGAAGACGGGAAAACACCATATATTTT; CDR3 protein: CASSPWGRRENTIYF
J gene: TRBJ2-6; V gene: TRBV28; clone size: many; D gene: .; CDR3 DNA: TGTGCCAGCAGTTTACGTTCGTGGGGCTCTGGGGCCAACGTCCTGACTTTC; CDR3 protein: CASSLRSWGSGANVLTF
J gene: TRBJ2-6; V gene: TRBV2; clone size: .; D gene: .; CDR3 DNA: TGTGCCAACCCTAATAGCTCTGGGGCCAACGTCCTGACTTTC; CDR3 protein: CANPNSSGANVLTF
J gene: TRBJ2-1; V gene: TRBV5-1; clone size: many; D gene: .; CDR3 DNA: TGCGCCAGCAGTGGCGCTACACCCGATAATGAGCAGTTCTTC; CDR3 protein: CASSGATPDNEQFF
J gene: TRBJ1-5; V gene: TRBV20-1; clone size: .; D gene: .; CDR3 DNA: TGCAGTGTCAATGACTGGGACAATCAGCCCCAGCATTTT; CDR3 protein: CSVNDWDNQPQHF
J gene: TRBJ2-5; V gene: TRBV20-1; clone size: .; D gene: .; CDR3 DNA: TGCAGTGTTCGATGGGGGCTCCAAGAGACCCAGTACTTC; CDR3 protein: CSVRWGLQETQYF
J gene: TRBJ1-1; V gene: TRBV6-9; clone size: many; D gene: .; CDR3 DNA: TGTGCCAGCAGTTACGCCGAGGGGAACACTGAAGCTTTCTTT; CDR3 protein: CASSYAEGNTEAFF
J gene: TRBJ1-4; V gene: TRBV18; clone size: many; D gene: .; CDR3 DNA: TGTGCCAGCTCACCACCGGGGGCAGGTGAAAAACTGTTTTTT; CDR3 protein: CASSPPGAGEKLFF